This TCR beta chain was sequenced for a study of shared clonotypes between healthy human individuals. Across the study: The cohort comprised a couple of women and a few men. Their ages spanned 18 to 49 years. There were three CD4 naive, three CD4 memory, two CD8 naive and one CD8 memory plates per donor. Study-wide results and limits: The study generally estimated greater richness for naive than memory subsets.

The ends were cut back, 3 bases at V and 0 bases at J, with 6 bases in the middle. Germline CDR1 and CDR2: KGHSH and LQKENI. This CDR3 spans 13 amino acids. As regards this clone: Its antigen remains unknown. Other nucleotide sequences from this sample produce the same CDR3.

Adults of Caucasian background living in Nashville, Tennessee made up all donors. Clones were read by immunoSEQ multiplex PCR, and TCRdb kept only the in-frame ones, dropping some. The table has about 2,500,000 clones, around nine tenths seen once. The source is a man younger than 35 in good health. V gene TRBV18 combines with J gene TRBJ2-7, with D unresolved. Sequenced sample: naive CD4+ T cells sorted from blood. The subset: CD45RA+ positively selected. The CDR3 reads CASSPPDSYEQYF. The DNA for the CDR3 is TGTGCCAGCTCACCCCCGGACTCCTACGAGCAGTACTTC.